The clone carrying this T cell receptor (beta chain) was found a few times. Germline V gene data show CDR1 as LNHDA and CDR2 as SQIVND (reference sequence). Trimming shortened V by 3 bases and J by 8 bases, and 11 bases separated the two germline ends. The CDR3 is 12 amino acids. The data derive from a study of technical replicates of blood from a few donors. Data came from immunoSEQ multiplex PCR; TCRdb stores just in-frame clones and leaves some out. The table lists 95,000 or so clones, 85% to 95% of them singletons. The sequence derives from a human donor in good health. This chain links TRBV19 with TRBJ2-7; no reliable D call. The sequenced sample consisted of T cells isolated from PBMCs. The CDR3 region is CASSISRSQQYF. DNA of the CDR3: TGTGCCAGTAGTATTTCCAGGTCCCAGCAGTACTTC.